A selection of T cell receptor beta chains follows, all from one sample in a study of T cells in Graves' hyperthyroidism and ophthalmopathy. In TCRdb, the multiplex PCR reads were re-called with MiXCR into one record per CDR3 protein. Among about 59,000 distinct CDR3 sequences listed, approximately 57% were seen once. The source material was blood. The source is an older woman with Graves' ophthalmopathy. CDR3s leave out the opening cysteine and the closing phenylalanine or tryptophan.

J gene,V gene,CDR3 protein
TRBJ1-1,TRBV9,VSSPGGRGDTEAF
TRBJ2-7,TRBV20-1,SARVAGYEQY
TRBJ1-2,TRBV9,ASSVGGNGNT
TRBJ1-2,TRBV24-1,AQRQGMGYT
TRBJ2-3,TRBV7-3,ASSSTGAGADTQY
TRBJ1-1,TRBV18,ASSPQTGGTEAF
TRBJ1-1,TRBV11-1,ASSVYRTGNTEAF
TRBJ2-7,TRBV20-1,SASLTGTGEQY
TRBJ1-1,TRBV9,ASSPGGGAF
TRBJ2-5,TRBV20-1,SAATRQGGQETQY
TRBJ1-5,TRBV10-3,AISDQRTDFSNQPQH
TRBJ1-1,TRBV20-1,SARDYRAGEAF
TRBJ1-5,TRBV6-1,ASSEVVVEPQH
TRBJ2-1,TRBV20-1,SASKSGGPADEQF
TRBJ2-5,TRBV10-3,AISGRQGRETQY
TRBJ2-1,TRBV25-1,ASSRGLAANEQF
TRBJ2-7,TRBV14,ASSQGTGIYEQY
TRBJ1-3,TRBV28,ASSLEQAVNTIY
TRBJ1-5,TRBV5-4,ATRRLGSNQPQH
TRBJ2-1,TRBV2,ASSQKGPSGNNEQF
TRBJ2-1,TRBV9,ASSVGSGGADNEQF
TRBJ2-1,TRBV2,ASSPNDRFYNEQF
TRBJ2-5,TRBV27,ATKPTGFWTQY
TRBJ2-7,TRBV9,ASSGDRAYEQY
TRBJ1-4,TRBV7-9,ASSLSGVSDEKLF
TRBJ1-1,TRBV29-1,SVVEYRDTEAF
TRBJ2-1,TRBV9,ACSVRGRSYNGQF
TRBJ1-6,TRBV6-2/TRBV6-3,ASSTGATSSPLH
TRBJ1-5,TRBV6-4,ASSEGRNQPQH
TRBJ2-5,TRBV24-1,ATSPGTGDQETQY
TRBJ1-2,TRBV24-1,ATSDPSRSGALNYGYT
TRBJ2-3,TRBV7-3,ASSLSSGGRDTQY
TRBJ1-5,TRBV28,ASSFLGGGEQPQH
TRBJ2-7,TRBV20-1,SATWTSGSLYEQY
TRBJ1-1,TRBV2,ASSERTGGARTEAF
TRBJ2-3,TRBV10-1,ASRKTRPADTQY
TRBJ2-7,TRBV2,AAQGLAGVEQY
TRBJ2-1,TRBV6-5,ASSYSDSHNEQF
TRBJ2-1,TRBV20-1,SARTHGQGSNSYNEQF
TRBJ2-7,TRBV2,ASSESGFHEQY